The sequence of this T cell receptor (beta chain) was determined in a study of blood T cell repertoires in COVID-19. Overall study: Some COVID-19 samples were acute and others convalescent; all came from the United States, Italy and Spain. From T cells, B-cell-depleted T cells, or PBMCs came the material, which was cDNA or gDNA.

Produced via immunoSEQ multiplex PCR; TCRdb's table is partial and in-frame only. The sample contains 200,000 to 250,000 clones, around nine tenths of which appear only once. Input material: peripheral blood. The sequence was collected from a woman between 40 and 50 years old with acute or convalescent COVID-19.

The CDR3 spells CSVDPSSYNEQFF. The CDR3 coding sequence is TGCAGCGTTGACCCGAGCTCCTACAATGAGCAGTTCTTC. V usage is TRBV29-1 and J usage is TRBJ2-1; D gene uncertain. Trimming removed 3 bases at V and 0 bases at J, with 6 bases between. This CDR3 contains 13 residues. Per germline, CDR1 SQVTM and CDR2 ANQGSEA.